These 24 T cell receptor beta chains were all obtained from the same sample, sequenced in a study of blood T cells in healthy people across ages. A second PCR of 7 to 11 cycles used a sample-barcoded 5' primer and a J-beta primer mix. One entry per CDR3 protein, called by TCRdb with MiXCR from the 5' RACE reads. The sample contains over 1,300,000 distinct CDR3 sequences, approximately 59% of which appear only once. The sequenced material came from blood. Source of these receptors: a man younger than 30 in good health.

The gene calls are TRBV29-1 and TRBJ2-3; TRBD1 might be the D (6 bases). The CDR3 sequence is 15 residues long. The V and J ends lost 7 bases and 2 bases respectively, with 19 bases between them. Germline CDR1 SQVTM, CDR2 ANQGSEA. The CDR3 bases are TGCAGCGCAATACTTTGGCAGGGGATCACAGATACGCAGTATTTT. It encodes CSAILWQGITDTQYF.

This chain connects TRBV9 to TRBJ1-2; the D gene is possibly TRBD1 (5 bases). Germline lookup yields CDR1 SGDLS and CDR2 YYNGEE. Trimming left V 0 bases short and J 7 bases short, with 13 bases between. This CDR3 has 14 residues. CDR3 nucleotide sequence: TGTGCCAGCAGCGTAGGTGGGACCGTCCCTGGCTACACCTTC. Translating gives CASSVGGTVPGYTF.

The chain is built from TRBV5-1 and TRBJ2-5; TRBD2 might be the D (6 bases). V was shortened by 7 bases and J by 2 bases, with 9 bases between the two germline ends. Germline V gene sequence: CDR1 SGHRS, CDR2 YFSETQ. The CDR3 length is 12 residues. The CDR3 nucleotides read TGCGCCAGCCATGGGGGGCAAGAGACCCAGTACTTC. Protein: CASHGGQETQYF. Filled out from reference TRBV5-1 and TRBJ2-5, the complete variable domain reads KAGVTQTPRYLIKTRGQQVTLSCSPISGHRSVSWYQQTPGQGLQFLFEYFSETQRNKGNFPGRFSGRQFSNSRSEMNVSTLELGDSALYLCASHGGQETQYFGPGTRLLVL.

The chain employs TRBV12-3 or TRBV12-4 and TRBJ2-5; 8 nucleotides align to TRBD1. Losses at the gene ends were 2 bases for V and 6 bases for J; bases not matched to a gene: 11. The CDR3 has 16 amino acids. The DNA of the CDR3 is TGTGCCAGCAGTTTACGGGGCTCACAGGGGGTGAAGACCCAGTACTTC. This codes for CASSLRGSQGVKTQYF.

V is TRBV29-1 and J is TRBJ2-3; D uncertain. This CDR3 is built from 13 residues. Germline loops: CDR1 SQVTM, CDR2 ANQGSEA. The V and J ends lost 3 bases and 2 bases respectively, with 9 bases between them. For the CDR3, the DNA is TGCAGCGTTGATAACACCGCCACAGATACGCAGTATTTT. This sequence encodes CSVDNTATDTQYF.

This clonotype was picked up a small number of times. The V gene is TRBV29-1, the J gene TRBJ2-5; D not resolved. Trimming removed 7 bases from V and 5 bases from J, with 8 bases in between. Germline CDR1 is SQVTM and CDR2 is ANQGSEA. The CDR3 is 10 amino acids. The CDR3 is CSALRETQYF. The CDR3 DNA sequence: TGCAGCGCCCTTAGGGAGACCCAGTACTTC.

This chain uses TRBV29-1 with TRBJ2-3; D possibly corresponds to TRBD1 (7 bases). CDR3 length: 14 residues. Deletions cut 4 bases from V and 5 bases from J, with 16 bases between. Germline values: CDR1 SQVTM, CDR2 ANQGSEA. CDR3 sequence: CSVGAGGLEDTQYF. CDR3 bases: TGCAGCGTTGGGGCAGGGGGGTTGGAAGATACGCAGTATTTT.

The CDR3 reads CASSQSPGLTYNEQFF. CDR3 DNA: TGCGCCAGCAGCCAATCACCGGGACTGACCTACAATGAGCAGTTCTTC. This sequence joins TRBV4-1 and TRBJ2-1; D may be TRBD2 (6 bases). The CDR3 is 16 amino acids. Trimming removed 2 bases from V and 2 bases from J, with 13 bases in between. CDR1 is MGHRA, CDR2 YSYEKL, per germline.

The V gene is TRBV15, the J gene TRBJ2-2; D gene ambiguous. V lost 5 bases and J 6 bases, leaving 16 bases between the germline ends. The CDR3 extends over 15 amino acids. CDR1 and CDR2 from the germline V gene are LNHNV and YYDKDF (reference sequence). The CDR3 bases are TGTGCCACCAGCTCGACCCCCACTGGGGCCGGGGAGCTGTTTTTT. Its translation: CATSSTPTGAGELFF.

There are a few counts of this clonotype. V and J are TRBV20-1 and TRBJ2-1; no reliable D call. Trimming shortened V by 5 bases and J by 4 bases, and 15 bases separated the two germline ends. The CDR3 loop spans 14 amino acids. CDR1 DFQATT and CDR2 SNEGSKA come from the germline V gene (reference sequence). This chain's CDR3 is CSAPPPSSYNEQFF. CDR3 DNA sequence: TGCAGTGCTCCCCCCCCTTCGTCATACAATGAGCAGTTCTTC.

This clonotype has a single count. This rearrangement joins TRBV20-1 to TRBJ2-5; D remains unclear. Trimming took 4 bases from V and 11 from J, leaving 23 bases between them. The CDR3 loop spans 14 amino acids. Germline CDR1 and CDR2: DFQATT and SNEGSKA (reference sequence). CDR3 protein: CSATPGSSRNEQYF. CDR3 in DNA: TGCAGTGCTACCCCAGGATCATCAAGAAATGAGCAGTACTTC.

The CDR3 protein is CASRAGTRINYGYTF. Here the CDR3 DNA reads TGTGCCAGCAGAGCCGGGACACGGATAAACTATGGCTACACCTTC. The chain carries TRBV12-3 or TRBV12-4 and TRBJ1-2; the D gene is possibly TRBD1 (6 bases). The CDR3 is 15 residues long. V lost 6 bases and J lost 2, with 16 bases in between.

The count of this clonotype is one. The rearrangement uses TRBV12-3 or TRBV12-4 and TRBJ2-7; TRBD2 might be the D (6 bases). The V end was cut by 6 bases, the J end by 0 bases, with 15 bases between. The CDR3 consists of 15 residues. The CDR3 spells CASSPGGAYSYEQYF. The CDR3 nucleotides read TGTGCCAGCAGCCCAGGAGGGGCCTACTCCTACGAGCAGTACTTC.

The chain employs TRBV29-1 and TRBJ2-1; 10 nucleotides match TRBD1. The germline CDR1 and CDR2 sequences are SQVTM and ANQGSEA. Unmatched junction bases numbered 12, after V lost 8 bases and J lost 8 bases. This CDR3 has 14 residues. The CDR3 DNA is TGCAGCCTCCTACTGGACAGGGGGTTGCATGAGCAGTTCTTC. As protein: CSLLLDRGLHEQFF.

The chain carries TRBV5-1 and TRBJ1-1; tentatively, D is TRBD1 (6 bases). CDR1 is SGHRS and CDR2 is YFSETQ in the germline V gene. The CDR3 consists of 15 residues. The ends were cut back, 4 bases at V and 5 bases at J, with 18 bases in the middle. The CDR3 protein is CASSIETGGGTEAFF. The CDR3 region has the DNA TGCGCCAGCAGCATAGAGACAGGTGGGGGGACTGAAGCTTTCTTT.

The chain links TRBV28 to TRBJ2-3, with D unresolved. Germline-derived CDR1 and CDR2 are MDHEN and SYDVKM. This CDR3 comprises 16 residues. The V and J ends lost 6 bases and 7 bases respectively, with 23 bases between them. Written as DNA, the CDR3 is TGTGCCAGCAGCCTTCGGTACCTTAGAGGTTATAATACGCAGTATTTT. Translated: CASSLRYLRGYNTQYF.

This chain joins TRBV7-9 and TRBJ1-6, with TRBD1 matching over 9 bases. The CDR3 spans 15 residues. CDR1 and CDR2 from the germline V gene are SEHNR and FQNEAQ (reference sequence). With V trimmed by 5 bases and J by 8 bases, 7 bases remained unmatched. Here the CDR3 DNA reads TGTGCCAGCAGCCCTAACACAGGGGGCGATTCACCCCTCCACTTT. This translates into CASSPNTGGDSPLHF.

This chain joins TRBV29-1 and TRBJ2-3; 7 bases fit TRBD2. The V segment lost 7 bases and the J segment 3 bases; nucleotides outside the gene matches: 10. The CDR3 contains 14 residues. Germline V CDR1 and CDR2: SQVTM, ANQGSEA. The DNA of the CDR3 is TGCAGCGAGGTGGGGGGGGATAGAACAGATACGCAGTATTTT. Its translation is CSEVGGDRTDTQYF.

The rearrangement uses TRBV7-2 and TRBJ2-1; 14 positions match TRBD2. This CDR3 comprises 20 residues. J was trimmed by 0 bases and V by 5 bases; bases with no gene match: 12. From germline, CDR1 is SGHTA and CDR2 FQGNSA. CDR3 sequence (DNA): TGTGCCAGCAGCCGAAACGGACTAGCGGGGGGTCGTAGCTCCTACAATGAGCAGTTCTTC. Protein: CASSRNGLAGGRSSYNEQFF.

The chain combines TRBV2 with TRBJ2-1; maybe TRBD2 (7 bases). This CDR3 is 15 amino acids long. V was shortened by 7 bases and J by 1 base, with 14 bases between the two germline ends. Germline V gene lookup returns CDR1 SNHLY and CDR2 FYNNEI. The CDR3 region is CASNRGRGSYNEQFF. DNA for the CDR3: TGTGCCAGCAATAGGGGGAGGGGATCCTACAATGAGCAGTTCTTC.

The chain carries TRBV27 and TRBJ1-5; unclear D gene. Germline CDR1 and CDR2: MNHEY and SMNVEV (reference sequence). The germline V and J ends were trimmed by 2 bases and 9 bases, with 14 bases remaining between them. This CDR3 comprises 14 residues. The CDR3 nucleotides are TGTGCCAGCAGTTTAGGGCCTACCAATGCGCCCCAGCATTTT. Translating gives CASSLGPTNAPQHF.

This clonotype was seen once. The CDR3 region has the DNA TGCGCCAGCAGCTTGGCCGGGGCTAGCCGCTACAATGAGCAGTTCTTC. It translates to CASSLAGASRYNEQFF. V gene TRBV5-1 combines with J gene TRBJ2-1; the D gene could be TRBD1 or TRBD2 (5 bases each). The CDR3 is made up of 16 amino acids. The V and J ends lost 0 bases and 3 bases respectively, with 13 bases between them. Germline-derived CDR1 and CDR2 are SGHRS and YFSETQ.

The V gene is TRBV7-9, the J gene TRBJ2-7, with 9 nucleotides matching TRBD2. After removal of 3 bases from V and 3 bases from J, the junction contained 6 bases not matched to a gene. CDR1 and CDR2 from the germline V gene are SEHNR and FQNEAQ (reference sequence). The CDR3 spans 15 residues. The CDR3 DNA follows: TGTGCCAGCAGCTTGGGGACTAGCCTCTACTACGAGCAGTACTTC. Translation gives CASSLGTSLYYEQYF.

This clonotype was counted at least ten times. This chain uses TRBV6-2 or TRBV6-3 with TRBJ2-7; D call uncertain. The CDR3 runs to 12 residues. Per germline, CDR1 MNHEY and CDR2 SVGEGT. The V end lost 0 bases, the J end lost 6 bases, and 6 bases lay between the germline ends. Here the CDR3 reads CASSYSLGEQYF. CDR3 DNA: TGTGCCAGCAGTTACTCTTTGGGCGAGCAGTACTTC.